A single sample is the source of the 14 T cell receptor beta chains below, sequenced in a study of T cell changes during pregnancy in multiple sclerosis. Using immunoSEQ multiplex PCR, the repertoire was profiled, and TCRdb retains in-frame clones only, with some absent. The sample has 65,000 to 85,000 clones, about 90% seen once. Source: peripheral blood, taken after pregnancy. The receptors here all came from a female donor with multiple sclerosis, enrolled in a pregnancy study.

The J gene is TRBJ1-2, the V gene TRBV27; D might be TRBD1 (6 bases). The V and J ends lost 2 bases and 5 bases respectively, with 12 bases between them. The CDR3 sequence is 14 residues long. Germline CDR1 and CDR2: MNHEY and SMNVEV (reference sequence). CDR3 in DNA: TGTGCCAGCAGTTTAATCGGGACATTATATGGCTACACCTTC. Its protein is CASSLIGTLYGYTF.

The chain joins TRBV6-1 to TRBJ1-5; 9 bases map to TRBD1. The CDR3 totals 15 residues. CDR1 is MNHNS, CDR2 SASEGT, per germline. J was trimmed by 4 bases and V by 5 bases; bases with no gene match: 6. CDR3: CASSSLTGGNQPQHF. DNA for the CDR3: TGTGCCAGCAGTTCGTTGACAGGGGGGAATCAGCCCCAGCATTTT.

The chain uses TRBV28 and TRBJ2-1; no definite D call. Per the germline V gene, CDR1 is MDHEN and CDR2 is SYDVKM. This CDR3 is 15 amino acids long. V was clipped by 3 bases and J by 0 bases, with 9 bases between them. The CDR3, as DNA: TGTGCCAGCAGTTTGGCGGCTCACTCCTACAATGAGCAGTTCTTC. It encodes CASSLAAHSYNEQFF.

The chain employs TRBV4-1 and TRBJ2-5, with a possible D match to TRBD2 (5 bases). Germline CDR1 is MGHRA and CDR2 is YSYEKL. The CDR3 length is 15 residues. Trimming stripped 4 bases from V and 3 bases from J, with 15 bases between. CDR3 residues: CASSPRRLEEETQYF. CDR3 sequence (DNA): TGCGCCAGCAGCCCCCGGCGACTGGAGGAAGAGACCCAGTACTTC.

The chain is built from TRBV2 and TRBJ2-3; a weak D match, TRBD2 (6 bases). V lost 8 bases to trimming and J lost 2 bases, with 17 bases between them. Germline assignment: CDR1 SNHLY and CDR2 FYNNEI. There are 15 residues in the CDR3. The CDR3 bases are TGTGCCAGCTACTACGAGGCGGGAAACACAGATACGCAGTATTTT. It translates to CASYYEAGNTDTQYF. The whole variable domain, filled in from reference TRBV2 and TRBJ2-3, reads EPEVTQTPSHQVTQMGQEVILRCVPISNHLYFYWYRQILGQKVEFLVSFYNNEISEKSEIFDDQFSVERPDGSNFTLKIRSTKLEDSAMYFCASYYEAGNTDTQYFGPGTRLTVL.

The chain couples TRBV2 to TRBJ2-7; D is unresolved. In germline, CDR1 is SNHLY, CDR2 FYNNEI. V was pared by 5 bases and J by 2 bases, with 13 bases between. The CDR3 runs 14 residues. The CDR3 nucleotides read TGTGCCAGCAGTCCCTCCCCCTATCCCTACGAGCAGTACTTC. Amino acids: CASSPSPYPYEQYF.

V is TRBV2 and J is TRBJ2-7; 8 positions agree with TRBD2. The CDR3 contains 14 residues. Germline lookup yields CDR1 SNHLY and CDR2 FYNNEI. After removal of 6 bases from V and 2 bases from J, the junction contained 6 bases not matched to a gene. CDR3 in DNA: TGTGCCAGCAGGGCCGGGGGGGTAACCTACGAGCAGTACTTC. The encoded protein is CASRAGGVTYEQYF.

In its sample, this clone was seen once. The CDR3 DNA reads TGCGCCAGCAGCTGGGGCCGTACTAGCGGGAGGGCCAATGAGCAGTTCTTC. It yields the protein CASSWGRTSGRANEQFF. This chain connects TRBV4-3 to TRBJ2-1, with 13 bases fitting TRBD2. Germline CDR1 and CDR2: LGHNA and YSLEER. The CDR3 contains 17 residues. V lost 5 bases and J lost 6; bases outside the gene matches: 10.

The chain couples TRBV28 to TRBJ1-5; the D is unclear. The V and J ends lost 3 bases and 0 bases respectively, with 9 bases between them. In germline, CDR1 is MDHEN, CDR2 SYDVKM. The CDR3 loop spans 15 amino acids. This chain's CDR3 is CASSFDDYSNQPQHF. DNA of the CDR3: TGTGCCAGCAGTTTTGACGACTATAGCAATCAGCCCCAGCATTTT.

This clone was counted a single time. The V gene is TRBV9, the J gene TRBJ1-2; D perhaps matches TRBD1 (6 bases). Germline V CDR1 and CDR2: SGDLS, YYNGEE. The CDR3 has 17 amino acids. V shed 0 bases and J shed 0 bases, with 15 bases lying between them. CDR3 in amino acids: CASSVGWGQGTNYGYTF. The CDR3, as DNA: TGTGCCAGCAGCGTAGGGTGGGGGCAAGGAACTAACTATGGCTACACCTTC. The full variable domain, with the rest looked up from reference TRBV9 and TRBJ1-2, is DSGVTQTPKHLITATGQRVTLRCSPRSGDLSVYWYQQSLDQGLQFLIQYYNGEERAKGNILERFSAQQFPDLHSELNLSSLELGDSALYFCASSVGWGQGTNYGYTFGSGTRLTVV.

The chain is built from TRBV6-1 and TRBJ1-1; D gene ambiguous. In germline, CDR1 is MNHNS, CDR2 SASEGT. The CDR3 loop spans 16 amino acids. The V end lost 1 base, the J end lost 4 bases, and 16 bases lay between the germline ends. The CDR3 DNA reads TGTGCCAGCAGTGAAGGAGGCGGGGTAGTTACCACTGAAGCTTTCTTT. The encoded protein is CASSEGGGVVTTEAFF.

This rearrangement joins TRBV2 to TRBJ2-7; 10 bases match TRBD1. The CDR3 length is 12 residues. V trimming: 8 bases; J trimming: 3 bases; junction bases outside the gene matches: 1. CDR1 and CDR2 (germline): SNHLY, FYNNEI. In nucleotides, the CDR3 is TGTGCCAGCGGGGACAGGGGCTACGAGCAGTACTTC. Translated, it gives CASGDRGYEQYF.

The chain has TRBV5-6 and TRBJ2-3; D may be TRBD2 (5 bases). Germline CDR1 and CDR2: SGHDT and YYEEEE. The CDR3 totals 15 residues. V dropped 2 bases and J dropped 0 bases, with 10 bases sitting between them. The CDR3 loop is CASSFLARSTDTQYF. CDR3 coding DNA: TGTGCCAGCAGCTTCCTAGCCCGGAGCACAGATACGCAGTATTTT.

The chain couples TRBV6-1 to TRBJ2-1, with D hard to call. The CDR3 spans 15 residues. Germline loops: CDR1 MNHNS, CDR2 SASEGT. The V gene lost 3 bases and the J gene lost 2 bases, with 11 bases spanning the gap. The chain's CDR3 is CASSDWASPYNEQFF. As DNA, the CDR3 is TGTGCCAGCAGTGATTGGGCGTCTCCCTACAATGAGCAGTTCTTC.